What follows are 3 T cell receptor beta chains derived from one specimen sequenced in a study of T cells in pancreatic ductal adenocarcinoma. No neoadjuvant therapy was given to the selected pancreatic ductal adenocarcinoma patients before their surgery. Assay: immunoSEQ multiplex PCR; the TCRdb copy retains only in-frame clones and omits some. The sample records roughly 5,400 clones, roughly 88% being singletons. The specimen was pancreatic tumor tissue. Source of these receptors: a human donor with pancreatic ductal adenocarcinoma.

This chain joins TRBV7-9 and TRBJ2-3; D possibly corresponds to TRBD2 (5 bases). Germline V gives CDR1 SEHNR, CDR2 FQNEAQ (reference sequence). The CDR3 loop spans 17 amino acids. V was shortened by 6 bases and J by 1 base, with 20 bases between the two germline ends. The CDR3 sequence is CASSWVRAGRGTDTQYF. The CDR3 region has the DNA TGTGCCAGCAGTTGGGTCCGGGCCGGGCGGGGCACAGATACGCAGTATTTT.

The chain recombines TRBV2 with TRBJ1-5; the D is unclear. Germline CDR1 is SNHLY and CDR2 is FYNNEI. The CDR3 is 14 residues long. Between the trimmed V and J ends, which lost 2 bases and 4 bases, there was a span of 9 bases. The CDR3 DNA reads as TGTGCCAGCAGTGAAAGGCAGCAGAATCAGCCCCAGCATTTT. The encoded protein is CASSERQQNQPQHF.

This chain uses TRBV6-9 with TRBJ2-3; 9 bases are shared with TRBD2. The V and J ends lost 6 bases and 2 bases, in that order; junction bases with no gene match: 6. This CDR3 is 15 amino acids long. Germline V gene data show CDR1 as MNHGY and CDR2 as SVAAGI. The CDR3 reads CASRIWTSDTDTQYF. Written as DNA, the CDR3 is TGTGCCAGCAGAATCTGGACTAGCGACACAGATACGCAGTATTTT.